Following are 4 T cell receptor beta chains from one sample sequenced in a study of blood T cell repertoires in COVID-19. Data came from immunoSEQ multiplex PCR; TCRdb stores just in-frame clones and leaves some out. The repertoire holds around 300,000 clones, with 85% as singletons. The material sequenced was peripheral blood. Receptors were obtained from a woman in her forties or fifties with active or convalescent COVID-19.

This chain links TRBV5-4 with TRBJ2-2; perhaps TRBD1 as D (5 bases). The length of the CDR3 is 16 residues. Germline V gene data show CDR1 as SGHNT and CDR2 as YYREEE (reference sequence). Deletions cut 0 bases from V and 4 bases from J, with 13 bases between. The CDR3 spells CASSLEGPVITGELFF. In nucleotides, the CDR3 is TGTGCCAGCAGCTTGGAGGGGCCCGTAATCACCGGGGAGCTGTTTTTT.

The J gene is TRBJ2-5, the V gene TRBV2; weak D call: TRBD2 (6 bases). V lost 2 bases, J lost 5 bases, and 15 bases lay in between. Germline CDR1 SNHLY, CDR2 FYNNEI. This CDR3 comprises 15 residues. The CDR3, as DNA: TGTGCCAGCAGTGAATACGCGGGGACCAGCGAGACCCAGTACTTC. This codes for CASSEYAGTSETQYF.

The sample holds one count of this clone. The chain uses TRBV5-4 and TRBJ2-1, with TRBD1 identical over 9 bases. CDR1 SGHNT and CDR2 YYREEE come from the germline V gene (reference sequence). V trimming: 2 bases; J trimming: 6 bases; junction bases outside the gene matches: 12. The CDR3 runs to 17 residues. The CDR3 sequence: CASSLPKPGQGVNEQFF. In nucleotides, the CDR3 is TGTGCCAGCAGCTTACCAAAACCGGGACAGGGTGTCAATGAGCAGTTCTTC.

The chain carries TRBV21-1 and TRBJ2-3; TRBD2 is the table's D call, not checked against the DNA. TRBV21-1 is labeled a pseudogene. CDR3 length equals 15 residues. The CDR3: CASSKLGLPTDTQYF. The CDR3 bases are TGTGCCAGCAGCAAACTGGGACTACCCACAGATACGCAGTATTTT.